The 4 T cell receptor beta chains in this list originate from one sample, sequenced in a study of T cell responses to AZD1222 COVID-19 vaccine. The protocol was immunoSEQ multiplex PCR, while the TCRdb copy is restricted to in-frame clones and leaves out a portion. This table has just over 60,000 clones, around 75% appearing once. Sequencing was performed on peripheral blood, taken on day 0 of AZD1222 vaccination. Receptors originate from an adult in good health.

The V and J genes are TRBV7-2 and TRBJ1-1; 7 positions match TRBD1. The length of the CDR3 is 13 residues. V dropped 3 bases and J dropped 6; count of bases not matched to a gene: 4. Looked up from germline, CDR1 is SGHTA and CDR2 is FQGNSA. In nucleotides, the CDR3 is TGTGCCAGCAGCTTCGGACAGGTTGCTGAAGCTTTCTTT. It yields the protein CASSFGQVAEAFF.

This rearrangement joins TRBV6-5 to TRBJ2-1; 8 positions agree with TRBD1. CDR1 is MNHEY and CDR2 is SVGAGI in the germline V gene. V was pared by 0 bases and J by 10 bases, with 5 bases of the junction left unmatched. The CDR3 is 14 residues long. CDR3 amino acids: CASSYSTGAGEQFF. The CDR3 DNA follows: TGTGCCAGCAGTTACTCGACAGGGGCGGGAGAGCAGTTCTTC.

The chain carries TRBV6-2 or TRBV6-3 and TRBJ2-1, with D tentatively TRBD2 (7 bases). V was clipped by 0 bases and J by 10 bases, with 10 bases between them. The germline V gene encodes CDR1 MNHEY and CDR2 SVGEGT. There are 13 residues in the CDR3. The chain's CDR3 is CASSYSGGHEQFF. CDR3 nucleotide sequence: TGTGCCAGCAGTTACTCGGGGGGGCACGAGCAGTTCTTC.

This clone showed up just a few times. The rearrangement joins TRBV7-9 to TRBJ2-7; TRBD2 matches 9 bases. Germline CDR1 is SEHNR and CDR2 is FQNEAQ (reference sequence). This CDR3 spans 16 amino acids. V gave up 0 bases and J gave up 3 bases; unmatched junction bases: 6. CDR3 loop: CASSLARLAGNYEQYF. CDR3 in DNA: TGTGCCAGCAGCTTAGCGCGGCTAGCGGGGAACTACGAGCAGTACTTC.